This TCR beta chain appears in the sequencing data of a study of tumor-infiltrating lymphocytes in primary liver carcinoma. Study information: The neoplasms were of stage T1-T3 N0M0, with dimensions of about 4.2 to 11 cm across. Roughly 3.65 to 8 million productive TCRbeta reads were obtained per sample, with similar numbers across tissue types.

From germline, CDR1 is PRHDT and CDR2 FYEKMQ (reference sequence). The V end lost 4 bases, the J end lost 3 bases, and 15 bases lay between the germline ends. The CDR3 contains 15 residues. About this clonotype itself: Its antigen remains unidentified.

Unsorted whole blood yielded blood RNA, and germline DNA was extracted as well. Regarding the study as a whole: Owing to bulk unsorted samples, no comparison was made between CD4+ and CD8+ repertoires. Overlap in tumor-adjacent and tumor-blood pairs fell below that of tumor region pairs.

Starting from roughly 540 ng of total RNA, TCR beta cDNA was produced with a primer in the constant region. Construction of TCR beta libraries relied on three successive nested multiplex PCR rounds employing slightly modified ARM-PCR. Two initial PCR rounds of around 10 cycles each paired TRBV1-TRBV30 forward primers with a C-beta reverse primer. TCRdb used MiXCR to reprocess the multiplex PCR reads, holding one entry per CDR3 protein. The repertoire includes about 330,000 distinct CDR3 sequences, around 60% of them detected once, and 6.5% sits in the top ten. V gene TRBV13 combines with J gene TRBJ2-5; no clear D gene. The source material was peripheral blood. This receptor was identified in a man aged 40-55 years with primary liver carcinoma and hepatitis B virus infection. CDR3 DNA sequence: TGTGCCAGCAGCTCTAGGACGGCTTGGGAAGAGACCCAGTACTTC. The encoded protein is CASSSRTAWEETQYF.